The entry below gives a single T cell receptor (beta chain) sequence along with its context. Profiling relied on immunoSEQ multiplex PCR, and the TCRdb table lists in-frame clones only, not all of them. The data contain 190,000 or so clones, 80% to 90% of them singletons. This record belongs to a study of blood T cell repertoires in COVID-19. All enrollees were roughly 18 to 89 years old and from 20 to 30 US areas. Donors in Cohort 3 who had recovered were those with two negative PCRs, healthcare professional clearance, or resolution of their symptoms. This TCR was recovered from a woman between 18 and 29 years old who had recovered from COVID-19. Sequencing used PBMCs or T cells enriched from blood (not recorded which).

CDR3 coding DNA: TGCGCCAGCAGCCAAGGCCAGGGGCCGCGGTCACCCCTCCACTTT. Amino acids: CASSQGQGPRSPLHF. The V gene is TRBV4-1, the J gene TRBJ1-6; D is perhaps TRBD1 (6 bases). This CDR3 has 15 amino acids. Trimming stripped 1 base from V and 10 bases from J, with 14 bases between. Germline V gene data show CDR1 as MGHRA and CDR2 as YSYEKL.